Listed below are T cell receptor beta chains from one sample, sequenced in a study of cytomegalovirus exposure and HLA in healthy donors. Profiling relied on immunoSEQ multiplex PCR, and the TCRdb table lists in-frame clones only, not all of them. The sample lists roughly 80,000 clones; approximately 93% were seen once. Input material: PBMCs. The source is a woman aged 18-29 years in good health and CMV-seronegative. CDR3s include the opening cysteine and the closing phenylalanine or tryptophan. The D gene is left open where the match is weak. A row's size may be missing; if present it is once, few, many or a size class.

V: TRBV5-1
size: once
J: TRBJ2-3
D: TRBD2
CDR3: CASLPGLAGDTDTQYF
DNA: TGCGCCAGCCTCCCGGGACTAGCGGGAGATACAGATACGCAGTATTTT

V: TRBV14
size: .
J: TRBJ2-1
D: .
CDR3: CASSQDLVTGSYNEQFF
DNA: TGTGCCAGCAGCCAAGATTTGGTGACAGGATCCTACAATGAGCAGTTCTTC

V: TRBV19
size: .
J: TRBJ2-5
D: .
CDR3: CATSITGQETQYF
DNA: TGTGCCACCTCGATCACAGGGCAAGAGACCCAGTACTTC

V: TRBV27
size: .
J: TRBJ2-4
D: TRBD2
CDR3: CASSPLAGLAKNIQYF
DNA: TGTGCCAGCAGTCCGTTAGCGGGGCTAGCCAAAAACATTCAGTACTTC

V: TRBV6-1
size: .
J: TRBJ1-1
D: .
CDR3: CASSGLAYVAFF
DNA: TGTGCCAGCAGTGGTTTGGCATACGTAGCTTTCTTT

V: TRBV7-8
size: .
J: TRBJ2-5
D: TRBD2
CDR3: CASSFPTSLGETQYF
DNA: TGTGCCAGCAGCTTCCCGACTAGCCTCGGGGAGACCCAGTACTTC

V: TRBV28
size: .
J: TRBJ2-6
D: .
CDR3: CASSHQISGANVLTF
DNA: TGTGCCAGCAGTCACCAGATCTCTGGGGCCAACGTCCTGACTTTC

V: TRBV28
size: .
J: TRBJ2-7
D: .
CDR3: CASSLSSSSYEQYF
DNA: TGTGCCAGCAGTTTATCGTCCAGCTCCTACGAGCAGTACTTC

V: TRBV11-3
size: once
J: TRBJ2-3
D: .
CDR3: CASSHRGAGRLDTQYF
DNA: TGTGCCAGCAGCCACCGGGGGGCAGGGCGCCTAGATACGCAGTATTTT

V: TRBV5-6
size: .
J: TRBJ2-7
D: .
CDR3: CASSLSGNGDYEQYF
DNA: TGTGCCAGCAGCTTGTCGGGGAATGGAGACTACGAGCAGTACTTC

V: TRBV6-4
size: .
J: TRBJ2-7
D: TRBD1
CDR3: CASSDFGTRTGKNYEQYF
DNA: TGTGCCAGCAGTGACTTTGGAACACGGACAGGGAAGAATTACGAGCAGTACTTC

V: TRBV28
size: .
J: TRBJ2-5
D: TRBD2
CDR3: CASSSLGLAETQYF
DNA: TGTGCCAGCAGTTCCCTGGGACTAGCGGAGACCCAGTACTTC

V: TRBV27
size: .
J: TRBJ2-2
D: TRBD2
CDR3: CASRGPGLAGNTGELFF
DNA: TGTGCCAGCAGAGGACCGGGACTAGCGGGAAACACCGGGGAGCTGTTTTTT

V: TRBV5-1
size: .
J: TRBJ1-4
D: TRBD1
CDR3: CASSLELQGAGFANEKLFF
DNA: TGCGCCAGCAGCTTGGAATTACAGGGGGCAGGTTTTGCTAATGAAAAACTGTTTTTT

V: TRBV2
size: .
J: TRBJ2-7
D: TRBD2
CDR3: CASSEAPFLLAGGIYEQYF
DNA: TGTGCCAGCAGTGAAGCCCCTTTCTTACTAGCGGGAGGGATCTACGAGCAGTACTTC

V: TRBV28
size: .
J: TRBJ2-7
D: .
CDR3: CASSLSQAYEQYF
DNA: TGTGCCAGCAGTTTATCCCAGGCCTACGAGCAGTACTTC

V: TRBV19
size: .
J: TRBJ2-7
D: .
CDR3: CASSIDSPYEQYF
DNA: TGTGCCAGTAGTATCGACAGCCCCTACGAGCAGTACTTC

V: TRBV4-1
size: .
J: TRBJ1-3
D: TRBD1
CDR3: CASSQDFGTDTGNTIYF
DNA: TGCGCCAGCAGCCAAGACTTCGGGACAGATACTGGAAACACCATATATTTT

V: TRBV6-5
size: .
J: TRBJ2-5
D: TRBD1
CDR3: CASSYTGVGTQYF
DNA: TGTGCCAGCAGTTACACAGGGGTCGGGACCCAGTACTTC

V: TRBV4-3
size: .
J: TRBJ2-7
D: .
CDR3: CASSQETQDSSYEQYF
DNA: TGCGCCAGCAGCCAAGAAACTCAGGACAGTTCGTACGAGCAGTACTTC

V: TRBV10-3
size: .
J: TRBJ2-7
D: TRBD1
CDR3: CAISESGTGGHEQYF
DNA: TGTGCCATCAGTGAGTCCGGGACAGGGGGCCACGAGCAGTACTTC

V: TRBV9
size: .
J: TRBJ2-2
D: .
CDR3: CASSPHPSNTGELFF
DNA: TGTGCCAGCAGCCCACACCCCTCGAACACCGGGGAGCTGTTTTTT